This TCR beta chain was documented in a study of blood T cell repertoires in COVID-19. Study context: COVID-19 samples from acute and convalescent phases originated in the United States, Italy and Spain. Nucleic acid was either cDNA or gDNA, and it came from T cells, B-cell-depleted T cells, or PBMCs.

V lost 3 bases, J lost 4 bases, and 6 bases stayed unmatched. The CDR3 sequence is 15 residues long. Germline CDR1 is WNHNN and CDR2 is SYGVQD (reference sequence). Original analysis: From reference gene primer amplification, estimates of nucleated cell counts were derived. Clones were read by immunoSEQ multiplex PCR, and TCRdb kept only the in-frame ones, dropping some. From that table come the V and J calls and clone size; the DNA was used to work out D and trimming. The sample yields a few hundred thousand clones, over 75% seen once. The receptor's source is a man aged 45-60 years with acute or convalescent COVID-19. The V call is TRBV10-1, the J call TRBJ1-2, with 9 bases fitting TRBD1. Sequencing used peripheral blood. The CDR3 region is CASSDPGTGTYGYTF. The CDR3, as DNA: TGCGCCAGCAGTGACCCCGGGACAGGGACCTATGGCTACACCTTC.